What follows is one TCR beta chain and its context. J lost 5 bases, V lost 5 bases, and 9 bases had no gene match. The germline CDR1 and CDR2 sequences are MNHEY and SVGAGI. The CDR3 runs to 15 residues. This entry belongs to a study of blood T cell repertoires in COVID-19. Assay: immunoSEQ multiplex PCR; the TCRdb copy retains only in-frame clones and omits some. This table has roughly 150,000 clones, more than 65% appearing once. Sequenced: peripheral blood. This clonotype originated in a woman between 45 and 65 years old with acute or convalescent COVID-19. The chain joins TRBV6-5 to TRBJ2-5; 9 nucleotides align to TRBD1. As DNA, the CDR3 is TGTGCCAGCAGTACTACCGGGACAGGGTGGGAGACCCAGTACTTC. Translation: CASSTTGTGWETQYF.